These 15 T cell receptor beta chains were all obtained from the same sample, sequenced in a study of control samples from healthy donors and cancer patients. TCRdb keeps only in-frame clones here, not all; method: immunoSEQ multiplex PCR. The sample holds over 100,000 clones, around 88% seen once. Source material: blood. Receptors originate from a man in his forties in good health.

The rearrangement uses TRBV6-5 and TRBJ2-1; 9 positions match TRBD2. CDR1 is MNHEY, CDR2 SVGAGI, per germline. This CDR3 is 14 amino acids long. V was clipped by 2 bases and J by 9 bases; unmatched bases: 5. The CDR3 sequence: CASSYAGGRGEQFF. The CDR3 nucleotides are TGTGCCAGCAGTTACGCGGGGGGGCGTGGTGAGCAGTTCTTC.

This clone came up a few times. The chain joins TRBV30 to TRBJ2-2; D might be TRBD1 (6 bases). The CDR3 contains 14 residues. Germline V gives CDR1 GTSNPN, CDR2 SVGIG (reference sequence). V was shortened by 5 bases and J by 4 bases, with 14 bases between the two germline ends. The CDR3 DNA is TGTGCCTGGGGCAGGGGTTTGGTCACCGGGGAGCTGTTTTTT. Translation: CAWGRGLVTGELFF.

The genes are TRBV5-6 and TRBJ1-4; D call uncertain. CDR1 and CDR2 (germline): SGHDT, YYEEEE. Trimming left V 1 base short and J 0 bases short, with 1 base between. CDR3 length: 13 amino acids. The DNA of the CDR3 is TGTGCCAGCAGCTTGCCAACTAATGAAAAACTGTTTTTT. It is translated as CASSLPTNEKLFF.

This chain connects TRBV30 to TRBJ1-3; D gene ambiguous. Per the germline V gene, CDR1 is GTSNPN and CDR2 is SVGIG (reference sequence). Trimming left V 4 bases short and J 2 bases short, with 12 bases between. This CDR3 has 14 amino acids. CDR3: CAWKDWGAGNTIYF. CDR3 nucleotide sequence: TGTGCCTGGAAGGACTGGGGTGCTGGAAACACCATATATTTT. The whole variable domain, filled in from reference TRBV30 and TRBJ1-3, reads SQTIHQWPATLVQPVGSPLSLECTVEGTSNPNLYWYRQAAGRGLQLLFYSVGIGQISSEVPQNLSASRPQDRQFILSSKKLLLSDSGFYLCAWKDWGAGNTIYFGEGSWLTVV.

The chain combines TRBV6-5 with TRBJ2-1; TRBD2 matches 8 bases. Germline V CDR1 and CDR2: MNHEY, SVGAGI. V lost 4 bases to trimming and J lost 4 bases; unmatched junction nucleotides: 6. This CDR3 comprises 15 residues. Written as DNA, the CDR3 is TGTGCCAGCAGTTTAACAGCGGGGGTTTACAATGAGCAGTTCTTC. Protein product: CASSLTAGVYNEQFF.

The CDR3 nucleotides read TGTGCCAGCAAGCGGGGGGGCCGCGACGAGCAGTACTTC. It specifies CASKRGGRDEQYF. V and J are TRBV2 and TRBJ2-7, with TRBD2 matching over 10 bases. The CDR3 totals 13 residues. J lost 5 bases, V lost 7 bases, and 5 bases had no gene match. Germline-derived CDR1 and CDR2 are SNHLY and FYNNEI.

Comment on this clone: Distinct nucleotide sequences in the sample also encode this CDR3. The V call is TRBV7-2, the J call TRBJ1-1, with TRBD1 as a possible D gene (5 bases). In germline, CDR1 is SGHTA, CDR2 FQGNSA. Trimming removed 1 base at V and 5 bases at J, with 11 bases between. This CDR3 is built from 14 residues. The CDR3 sequence is CASSLGGAGTEAFF. The CDR3 region has the DNA TGTGCCAGCAGCTTAGGTGGGGCAGGAACTGAAGCTTTCTTT.

V usage is TRBV29-1 and J usage is TRBJ2-4, with a tentative D call TRBD1 (5 bases). Germline CDR1 is SQVTM and CDR2 is ANQGSEA. With 3 bases removed from V and 8 bases from J, the gap between germline ends came to 11 bases. This CDR3 comprises 12 residues. The CDR3 DNA reads as TGCAGCGTTGAGGGGCCTGCGGACATTCAGTACTTC. Amino acid sequence: CSVEGPADIQYF.

Of note for this clone: Other DNA sequences of this sample code for an identical CDR3. The rearrangement links TRBV5-1 to TRBJ2-7, with TRBD1 matching 7 bases. J was trimmed by 6 bases and V by 0 bases; bases with no gene match: 6. Germline CDR1 reads SGHRS; CDR2 reads YFSETQ. This CDR3 is built from 14 residues. CDR3 nucleotides: TGCGCCAGCAGCTTGGGACAGGGAAGCGGCGAGCAGTACTTC. Amino acids: CASSLGQGSGEQYF.

The chain joins TRBV9 to TRBJ1-1; the D gene is possibly TRBD1 (5 bases). CDR1 and CDR2 from the germline V gene are SGDLS and YYNGEE. V dropped 4 bases and J dropped 6 bases, with 19 bases sitting between them. The CDR3 has 15 amino acids. The CDR3, as DNA: TGTGCCAGCAGCTCCCGCCGGGGGAGGGTCGCTGAAGCTTTCTTT. It translates to CASSSRRGRVAEAFF. Supplemented by reference TRBV9 and TRBJ1-1, the full variable domain reads DSGVTQTPKHLITATGQRVTLRCSPRSGDLSVYWYQQSLDQGLQFLIQYYNGEERAKGNILERFSAQQFPDLHSELNLSSLELGDSALYFCASSSRRGRVAEAFFGQGTRLTVV.

The J gene is TRBJ1-5, the V gene TRBV6-2 or TRBV6-3, with 8 positions matching TRBD1. With 6 bases clipped from V and 0 bases from J, the junction kept 10 bases outside the gene matches. Germline lookup yields CDR1 MNHEY and CDR2 SVGEGT. The CDR3 is 17 residues long. CDR3 bases: TGTGCCAGCAGCAGACCGGGACAGGCCGATAGCAATCAGCCCCAGCATTTT. Its translation is CASSRPGQADSNQPQHF.

The V call is TRBV7-2, the J call TRBJ2-3; D is ambiguous. V lost 0 bases and J 2 bases, leaving 9 bases between the germline ends. Germline-derived CDR1 and CDR2 are SGHTA and FQGNSA. There are 15 residues in the CDR3. This CDR3 reads CASSLARTYTDTQYF. The CDR3 DNA sequence: TGTGCCAGCAGCTTAGCGCGAACCTACACAGATACGCAGTATTTT.

V is TRBV7-7 and J is TRBJ2-3; 9 bases are shared with TRBD2. V gave up 3 bases and J gave up 5 bases; unmatched junction bases: 6. This CDR3 is 15 amino acids long. CDR1 and CDR2 from the germline V gene are SSHAT and FNYEAQ (reference sequence). The CDR3 spells CASSLGRGGQDTQYF. The CDR3 DNA is TGTGCCAGCAGCTTGGGGCGGGGGGGGCAAGATACGCAGTATTTT.

In this sample, this clone turned up once. The chain has TRBV9 and TRBJ2-1; 10 bases line up with TRBD2. The germline V gene has CDR1 SGDLS and CDR2 YYNGEE. This CDR3 comprises 16 residues. V trimming: 4 bases; J trimming: 2 bases; junction bases outside the gene matches: 6. This chain's CDR3 is CASSTTSGQTYNEQFF. CDR3 DNA sequence: TGTGCCAGCAGCACGACTAGCGGGCAAACCTACAATGAGCAGTTCTTC. The whole variable domain, remainder taken from reference TRBV9 and TRBJ2-1, is DSGVTQTPKHLITATGQRVTLRCSPRSGDLSVYWYQQSLDQGLQFLIQYYNGEERAKGNILERFSAQQFPDLHSELNLSSLELGDSALYFCASSTTSGQTYNEQFFGPGTRLTVL.

The rearrangement links TRBV19 to TRBJ2-3; the match to TRBD2 covers 7 bases. This CDR3 has 14 residues. J lost 9 bases, V lost 6 bases, and 12 bases had no gene match. Per the germline V gene, CDR1 is LNHDA and CDR2 is SQIVND (reference sequence). CDR3 DNA sequence: TGTGCCAGTAGGGCGGCCTCCCTCGGGGGGACGCAGTATTTT. Translation gives CASRAASLGGTQYF.